Listed below are T cell receptor beta chains from one sample, sequenced in a study of T cell repertoires in cytomegalovirus infection. Each CDR3 protein is one row after TCRdb ran MiXCR on the reads. The sample shows about 920,000 distinct CDR3 sequences, more than 25% of them seen only once. No antigen has been identified for these receptors. The sample in question was cultured CD8+ T cells from PBMCs, obtained from culture after CMV antigen stimulation. All receptors come from a human donor in good health (CMV status not recorded). Some clones in this sample may be carry-over from other donors' samples. Both conserved end residues are part of each CDR3. The D gene is left open where the match is weak. Expanded clones get a size class; other rows say once, few or many, or leave the size out.

len: 15; j_gene: TRBJ2-5; d_gene: .; abundance: many; v_gene: TRBV7-2; CDR3nt: TGTGCCAGCAGCACACGCCGAGGCGGTCGGGAGACCCAGTACTTC; CDR3aa: CASSTRRGGRETQYF
len: 15; j_gene: TRBJ1-3; d_gene: .; abundance: few; v_gene: TRBV6-8; CDR3nt: TGTGCCAGCAGTTACACCCAAGGTGGTGGAAACACCATATATTTT; CDR3aa: CASSYTQGGGNTIYF
len: 14; j_gene: TRBJ1-1; d_gene: TRBD1; abundance: many; v_gene: TRBV7-2; CDR3nt: TGTGCCAGCAGCTCCCAGGGGGCGAGGACTGAAGCTTTCTTT; CDR3aa: CASSSQGARTEAFF
len: 15; j_gene: TRBJ1-2; d_gene: .; abundance: .; v_gene: TRBV27; CDR3nt: TGTGCCAGCAGTCCCGGACAGACAACTAACTATGGCTACTCCTTC; CDR3aa: CASSPGQTTNYGYSF
len: 15; j_gene: TRBJ1-6; d_gene: .; abundance: .; v_gene: TRBV6-5; CDR3nt: TGTGCCAGCAGTTACTCGAGTCACCGTAATTCACCCCTCCACTTT; CDR3aa: CASSYSSHRNSPLHF
len: 15; j_gene: TRBJ1-5; d_gene: .; abundance: .; v_gene: TRBV25-1; CDR3nt: TGTGCCAGCAGTGACGACAGACCTTGGGATCAGCCCCAGCATTTT; CDR3aa: CASSDDRPWDQPQHF
len: 11; j_gene: TRBJ2-7; d_gene: .; abundance: .; v_gene: TRBV29-1; CDR3nt: TGCAGCGTTGTACAGGGCTACGAGCAGTACTTC; CDR3aa: CSVVQGYEQYF
len: 14; j_gene: TRBJ2-1; d_gene: .; abundance: .; v_gene: TRBV5-8; CDR3nt: TGTGCCAGCAGCTTCCCGGGGGGCGACAATGAGCAGTTCTTC; CDR3aa: CASSFPGGDNEQFF
len: 11; j_gene: TRBJ1-1; d_gene: .; abundance: .; v_gene: TRBV20-1; CDR3nt: TGCAGTGCAACCCATAACACTGAAGCTTTCTTT; CDR3aa: CSATHNTEAFF
len: 14; j_gene: TRBJ2-7; d_gene: TRBD1; abundance: .; v_gene: TRBV5-1; CDR3nt: TGCGCCAGCAGCTTCGGACAGGGGTCCGACGAGCAGTACTTC; CDR3aa: CASSFGQGSDEQYF
len: 16; j_gene: TRBJ2-6; d_gene: .; abundance: many; v_gene: TRBV7-8; CDR3nt: TGTGCCAGCAGCCCTTGGACTAGGGGGGGGGCCAACGTCCTGACTTTC; CDR3aa: CASSPWTRGGANVLTF
len: 17; j_gene: TRBJ1-2; d_gene: .; abundance: few; v_gene: TRBV13; CDR3nt: TGTGCCAGCAGCTTAGCGGGGCAGGGAAAAACTAACTATGGCTACACCTTC; CDR3aa: CASSLAGQGKTNYGYTF
len: 10; j_gene: TRBJ1-1; d_gene: .; abundance: .; v_gene: TRBV2; CDR3nt: TGTGCCAGCCAGGGAACTGAAGCTTTCTTT; CDR3aa: CASQGTEAFF
len: 17; j_gene: TRBJ1-2; d_gene: .; abundance: .; v_gene: TRBV9; CDR3nt: TGTGCCAGCAGCGCTCTAACTGAGGAATTTCCAGGGTATGGCTACACCTTC; CDR3aa: CASSALTEEFPGYGYTF
len: 16; j_gene: TRBJ2-1; d_gene: .; abundance: few; v_gene: TRBV5-8; CDR3nt: TGTGCCAGCAGCTTGGCGGCAGGGGATACCTACAATGAGCAGTTCTTC; CDR3aa: CASSLAAGDTYNEQFF
len: 16; j_gene: TRBJ2-3; d_gene: .; abundance: .; v_gene: TRBV4-1; CDR3nt: TGCACCAGCAGCCAAGATGAGAGTAGCGGCACAGATACGCAGTATTTT; CDR3aa: CTSSQDESSGTDTQYF
len: 14; j_gene: TRBJ2-7; d_gene: TRBD1; abundance: .; v_gene: TRBV6-5; CDR3nt: TGTGCCAGCAGTGGATGGACAGGGAACGACGAGCAGTACTTC; CDR3aa: CASSGWTGNDEQYF
len: 13; j_gene: TRBJ2-7; d_gene: .; abundance: few; v_gene: TRBV12-3/TRBV12-4; CDR3nt: TGTGCCAGCCGTAGGGGGGCCTTTTACGAGCAGTACTTC; CDR3aa: CASRRGAFYEQYF
len: 14; j_gene: TRBJ2-5; d_gene: TRBD2; abundance: .; v_gene: TRBV4-1; CDR3nt: TGCGCCAGCAGCCACCGGGGGGGAGGAGAGACCCAGTACTTC; CDR3aa: CASSHRGGGETQYF
len: 13; j_gene: TRBJ2-5; d_gene: .; abundance: many; v_gene: TRBV7-2; CDR3nt: TGTGCCAGCAGCCTAGGAGACACCATAAATCGGTACTTC; CDR3aa: CASSLGDTINRYF
len: 14; j_gene: TRBJ1-2; d_gene: .; abundance: .; v_gene: TRBV9; CDR3nt: TGTGCCAGCAGCGTAGGCTCGGGGAACTATGGCTACACCTTC; CDR3aa: CASSVGSGNYGYTF
len: 15; j_gene: TRBJ2-3; d_gene: TRBD1; abundance: many; v_gene: TRBV7-8; CDR3nt: TGTGCCAGCAGCCCGACAGGGATTTCCACAGATACGCAGTATTTT; CDR3aa: CASSPTGISTDTQYF
len: 14; j_gene: TRBJ1-1; d_gene: TRBD1; abundance: .; v_gene: TRBV7-6; CDR3nt: TGTGCCAGCAGCTTAGCCGGGACAGCCGATGAAGCTTTCTTT; CDR3aa: CASSLAGTADEAFF
len: 15; j_gene: TRBJ2-1; d_gene: .; abundance: .; v_gene: TRBV7-6; CDR3nt: TGTGTCAGCAGCTTAGTAGGGGGGGGATACAATGAGCAGTTCTTC; CDR3aa: CVSSLVGGGYNEQFF
len: 17; j_gene: TRBJ2-3; d_gene: .; abundance: few; v_gene: TRBV7-3; CDR3nt: TGTGCCAGCAGCCCCCAGGGCGGTTCCTCCCTCACAGATACGCAGTATTTT; CDR3aa: CASSPQGGSSLTDTQYF
len: 15; j_gene: TRBJ1-5; d_gene: .; abundance: .; v_gene: TRBV27; CDR3nt: TGTGCCAGCAGTTTAGACAGGCTCAGCAATCAGCCCCAGCATTTT; CDR3aa: CASSLDRLSNQPQHF
len: 15; j_gene: TRBJ2-3; d_gene: .; abundance: few; v_gene: TRBV7-6; CDR3nt: TGTGCCAGCAGCGCCCGGGGCGGGGACACAGATACGCAGTATTTT; CDR3aa: CASSARGGDTDTQYF
len: 12; j_gene: TRBJ2-1; d_gene: .; abundance: .; v_gene: TRBV12-3/TRBV12-4; CDR3nt: TGTGCCAGCAGGCGGGACTACAATGAGCAGTTCTTC; CDR3aa: CASRRDYNEQFF
len: 14; j_gene: TRBJ2-6; d_gene: TRBD1; abundance: .; v_gene: TRBV19; CDR3nt: TGTGCCAGCACAGAGGGGGCCGGGGCCAACGTCCTGACTTTC; CDR3aa: CASTEGAGANVLTF
len: 19; j_gene: TRBJ1-6; d_gene: .; abundance: few; v_gene: TRBV27; CDR3nt: TGTGCCAGCAGTACCCCCGCGTGGGTAACGAGCTCCTATAATTCACCCCTCCACTTT; CDR3aa: CASSTPAWVTSSYNSPLHF
len: 15; j_gene: TRBJ1-2; d_gene: TRBD1; abundance: few; v_gene: TRBV24-1; CDR3nt: TGTGCCACCAGTGATACCGGACAGGACCGCTATGGCTACACCTTC; CDR3aa: CATSDTGQDRYGYTF
len: 13; j_gene: TRBJ1-6; d_gene: .; abundance: .; v_gene: TRBV6-5; CDR3nt: TGTGCCAGCAGTTACGGGGCAAATTCACCCCTCCACTTT; CDR3aa: CASSYGANSPLHF
len: 13; j_gene: TRBJ2-5; d_gene: .; abundance: few; v_gene: TRBV12-3/TRBV12-4; CDR3nt: TGTGCCAGCAGTGCGGGTAGCTGGGAGACCCAGTACTTC; CDR3aa: CASSAGSWETQYF
len: 14; j_gene: TRBJ1-1; d_gene: TRBD1; abundance: .; v_gene: TRBV13; CDR3nt: TGTGCCAGCCGAGGGGGCGCCCCCAACACTGAAGCTTTCTTT; CDR3aa: CASRGGAPNTEAFF
len: 13; j_gene: TRBJ1-2; d_gene: TRBD1; abundance: .; v_gene: TRBV29-1; CDR3nt: TGCAGCGTCGAACGACAGGGGCGGTATGGCTACACCTTC; CDR3aa: CSVERQGRYGYTF
len: 15; j_gene: TRBJ2-7; d_gene: TRBD1; abundance: .; v_gene: TRBV6-5; CDR3nt: TGTGCCAGCAGTCTGGGACAGGGTTACTCCTACGAGCAGTACTTC; CDR3aa: CASSLGQGYSYEQYF